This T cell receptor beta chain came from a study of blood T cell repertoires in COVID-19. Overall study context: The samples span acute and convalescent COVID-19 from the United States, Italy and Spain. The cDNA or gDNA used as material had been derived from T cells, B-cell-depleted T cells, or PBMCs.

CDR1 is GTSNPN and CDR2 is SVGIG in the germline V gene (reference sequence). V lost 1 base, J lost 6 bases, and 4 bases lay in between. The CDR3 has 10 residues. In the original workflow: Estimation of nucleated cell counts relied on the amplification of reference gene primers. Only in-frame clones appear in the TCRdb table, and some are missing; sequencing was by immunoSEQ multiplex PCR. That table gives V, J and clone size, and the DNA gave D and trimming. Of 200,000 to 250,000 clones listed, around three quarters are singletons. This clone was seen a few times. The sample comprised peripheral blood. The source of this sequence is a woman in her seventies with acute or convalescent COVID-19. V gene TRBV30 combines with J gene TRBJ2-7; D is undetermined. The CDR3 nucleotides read TGTGCCTGGAGTGCCCGCGAGCAGTACTTC. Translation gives CAWSAREQYF. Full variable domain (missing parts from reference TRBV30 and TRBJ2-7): SQTIHQWPATLVQPVGSPLSLECTVEGTSNPNLYWYRQAAGRGLQLLFYSVGIGQISSEVPQNLSASRPQDRQFILSSKKLLLSDSGFYLCAWSAREQYFGPGTRLTVT.